These 7 T cell receptor beta chains came from one sample sequenced in a study of blood T cell repertoires in COVID-19. Assay: immunoSEQ multiplex PCR; the TCRdb copy retains only in-frame clones and omits some. Of a few hundred thousand clones listed, roughly 89% are singletons. Specimen: peripheral blood. These receptors were taken from a woman aged 25-40 years with active or convalescent COVID-19.

The chain is built from TRBV7-2 and TRBJ2-5, with D hard to call. Germline V lookup: CDR1 SGHTA, CDR2 FQGNSA. V was cut by 2 bases and J by 4 bases, with 8 bases left in between. The CDR3 has 13 residues. CDR3 sequence reads: CASSLYVRETQYF. CDR3 nucleotides: TGTGCCAGCAGCTTATATGTCCGAGAGACCCAGTACTTC.

The CDR3 spells CATSDKANEQFF. The CDR3 nucleotides read TGTGCCACCAGTGACAAAGCAAATGAGCAGTTCTTC. The chain joins TRBV24-1 to TRBJ2-1; D remains unclear. Germline V gene lookup returns CDR1 KGHDR and CDR2 SFDVKD. Trimming shortened V by 4 bases and J by 7 bases, and 7 bases separated the two germline ends. The CDR3 has 12 amino acids.

This rearrangement joins TRBV9 to TRBJ1-4; no clear D. The CDR3 is 15 amino acids. Trimming took 3 bases from V and 7 from J, leaving 16 bases between them. Germline CDR1 reads SGDLS; CDR2 reads YYNGEE. The CDR3 region is CASSDREAGAEKLFF. Here the CDR3 DNA reads TGTGCCAGCAGCGATAGGGAGGCGGGAGCTGAAAAACTGTTTTTT. Combining the CDR3 with reference TRBV9 and TRBJ1-4 gives the whole variable domain DSGVTQTPKHLITATGQRVTLRCSPRSGDLSVYWYQQSLDQGLQFLIQYYNGEERAKGNILERFSAQQFPDLHSELNLSSLELGDSALYFCASSDREAGAEKLFFGSGTQLSVL.

The CDR3 sequence is CASTPTGYTVYGYTF. The CDR3 DNA reads as TGTGCCAGCACCCCGACAGGATATACCGTCTATGGCTACACCTTC. J is TRBJ1-2 and V is TRBV6-5; a possible D gene is TRBD1 (6 bases). The CDR3 is 15 residues long. Between the trimmed V and J ends, which lost 7 bases and 4 bases, there was a span of 19 bases. Germline assignment: CDR1 MNHEY and CDR2 SVGAGI.

This rearrangement joins TRBV19 to TRBJ1-2, with D possibly matching TRBD1 (6 bases). The CDR3 contains 13 residues. Trimming pared 8 bases from V and 4 bases from J, leaving 14 bases between. Germline V gives CDR1 LNHDA, CDR2 SQIVND (reference sequence). CDR3 loop: CASHQGLGYGYTF. CDR3 bases: TGTGCCAGTCATCAGGGGCTGGGCTATGGCTACACCTTC.

This chain joins TRBV30 and TRBJ1-4; D unresolved. The CDR3 is 16 residues long. Germline V gene lookup returns CDR1 GTSNPN and CDR2 SVGIG (reference sequence). The V end was cut by 4 bases, the J end by 0 bases, with 15 bases between. CDR3 in DNA: TGTGCCTGGATTCCGGGGAAAACTTCAACTAATGAAAAACTGTTTTTT. Translation gives CAWIPGKTSTNEKLFF. The full variable domain, rest sourced from reference TRBV30 and TRBJ1-4, is SQTIHQWPATLVQPVGSPLSLECTVEGTSNPNLYWYRQAAGRGLQLLFYSVGIGQISSEVPQNLSASRPQDRQFILSSKKLLLSDSGFYLCAWIPGKTSTNEKLFFGSGTQLSVL.

The chain recombines TRBV5-1 with TRBJ1-3; possible D gene TRBD1, 5 bases. Germline CDR1 reads SGHRS; CDR2 reads YFSETQ. The CDR3 runs to 16 residues. V lost 3 bases, J lost 0 bases, and 13 bases lay in between. Written as DNA, the CDR3 is TGCGCCAGCAGCTGGGGACTCCCAAGCTCTGGAAACACCATATATTTT. As protein: CASSWGLPSSGNTIYF.